One sample yielded the 27 T cell receptor beta chains listed below, sequenced in a study of beta chain features in type 1 diabetes. The isolated RNA, all of it, was reverse transcribed, so expressed TCRB transcripts were what got sequenced. Here immunoSEQ multiplex PCR was the method, and the copy in TCRdb shows in-frame clones only, minus some. The profile covers approximately 260,000 clones, with 20% to 25% appearing a single time and around 0.013% taken by the ten largest. General study findings and limits: Shortening that was moderate but significant affected the TCRB CDR3s of Type 1 diabetes patients in all four CD4+ subsets.

Their antigens remain unidentified. The source material was naive CD4+ T cells from blood. These TCRs come from a woman in her twenties or thirties with type 1 diabetes.

The chain has TRBV29-1 and TRBJ2-6; tentative D call: TRBD1 (5 bases). Per the germline V gene, CDR1 is SQVTM and CDR2 is ANQGSEA. This CDR3 has 16 amino acids. Trimming removed 4 bases at V and 2 bases at J, with 15 bases between. CDR3 DNA: TGCAGCGTTGTATGGCAGGGAAGGACTGGGGCCAACGTCCTGACTTTC. Protein sequence: CSVVWQGRTGANVLTF.

This chain joins TRBV30 and TRBJ2-3; TRBD1 might be the D (6 bases). The CDR3 totals 14 residues. V was cut by 2 bases and J by 3 bases, with 12 bases left in between. Germline V lookup: CDR1 GTSNPN, CDR2 SVGIG (reference sequence). The CDR3 is CAWSRGLGTDTQYF. CDR3 DNA sequence: TGTGCCTGGAGTAGGGGGTTGGGGACAGATACGCAGTATTTT.

Concerning this clone itself: Within the sample, other DNA sequences also encode this same CDR3. The V call is TRBV30, the J call TRBJ1-2, with a weak D call TRBD1 (5 bases). The ends were cut back, 0 bases at V and 4 bases at J, with 9 bases in the middle. The CDR3 has 13 residues. Germline V gene sequence: CDR1 GTSNPN, CDR2 SVGIG (reference sequence). The CDR3 DNA reads as TGTGCCTGGAGTGTCCAGGGAGGCTATGGCTACACCTTC. Translating gives CAWSVQGGYGYTF.

The chain is built from TRBV11-3 and TRBJ2-1; 8 nucleotides line up with TRBD2. The germline V gene has CDR1 SGHNT and CDR2 YENEEA. Trimming took 5 bases from V and 5 from J; bases not matched to a gene: 11. This CDR3 comprises 16 residues. This CDR3 reads CASSRSGSGTDNEQFF. The CDR3 DNA follows: TGTGCCAGCAGCCGGAGCGGGAGCGGAACAGACAATGAGCAGTTCTTC.

V gene TRBV28 combines with J gene TRBJ2-2, with 14 bases that match TRBD2. Germline CDR1 reads MDHEN; CDR2 reads SYDVKM. J gave up 8 bases and V 6 bases, and 5 bases lay outside the gene matches. This CDR3 region has 15 residues. The CDR3: CASRAGLAGAGELFF. CDR3 DNA sequence: TGTGCCAGCAGGGCGGGACTAGCGGGAGCAGGGGAGCTGTTTTTT.

In its sample, this clone was seen once. This rearrangement joins TRBV9 to TRBJ2-5, with D perhaps matching TRBD2 (6 bases). Germline CDR1 SGDLS, CDR2 YYNGEE. The CDR3 has 15 amino acids. Trimming cost V 3 bases and J 5 bases, with 17 bases left between them. CDR3 residues: CASSAPGTAWETQYF. CDR3 coding DNA: TGTGCCAGCAGCGCGCCCGGGACTGCTTGGGAGACCCAGTACTTC.

The chain carries TRBV11-2 and TRBJ1-1; D not certain. The V gene's germline CDR1 is SGHAT and CDR2 FQNNGV. This CDR3 is 15 amino acids long. V lost 3 bases and J lost 4, with 15 bases in between. In DNA form, the CDR3 reads TGTGCCAGCAGCTTGGCAGGTAATTTGGGCACTGAAGCTTTCTTT. This sequence encodes CASSLAGNLGTEAFF. Full variable domain (rest looked up from reference TRBV11-2 and TRBJ1-1): EAGVAQSPRYKIIEKRQSVAFWCNPISGHATLYWYQQILGQGPKLLIQFQNNGVVDDSQLPKDRFSAERLKGVDSTLKIQPAKLEDSAVYLCASSLAGNLGTEAFFGQGTRLTVV.

The rearrangement links TRBV5-4 to TRBJ2-5; D not resolved. V shed 1 base and J shed 1 base, with 5 bases lying between them. The CDR3 has 13 residues. Per the germline V gene, CDR1 is SGHNT and CDR2 is YYREEE (reference sequence). The CDR3 region has the DNA TGTGCCAGCAGCTTGTATATCCAAGAGACCCAGTACTTC. This translates into CASSLYIQETQYF.

The chain links TRBV25-1 to TRBJ2-4, with D perhaps TRBD1 (6 bases). The CDR3 runs 15 residues. V lost 8 bases and J 3 bases, leaving 17 bases between the germline ends. Germline loops: CDR1 MGHDK, CDR2 SYGVNS. The CDR3 sequence: CASSPGAMDKNIQYF. CDR3 in DNA: TGTGCCAGCTCTCCAGGGGCGATGGACAAAAACATTCAGTACTTC.

The chain links TRBV29-1 to TRBJ1-4, with a weak D call TRBD1 (6 bases). The CDR3 consists of 15 residues. The germline gives CDR1 SQVTM, CDR2 ANQGSEA. V was trimmed by 5 bases and J by 7 bases, leaving 20 bases between them. CDR3 DNA sequence: TGCAGCGTTACGCTGGCGGGCAGGGGAAGTGAAAAACTGTTTTTT. As protein: CSVTLAGRGSEKLFF.

This chain links TRBV5-1 with TRBJ2-1; 7 nucleotides agree with TRBD1. CDR3 length: 16 amino acids. V was pared by 4 bases and J by 5 bases, with 12 bases of the junction left unmatched. Germline assignment: CDR1 SGHRS and CDR2 YFSETQ. CDR3 sequence reads: CASSLIPGQIDNEQFF. The CDR3 DNA reads TGCGCCAGCAGCCTAATACCGGGACAGATAGACAATGAGCAGTTCTTC.

J is TRBJ2-5 and V is TRBV2, with D hard to call. From germline, CDR1 is SNHLY and CDR2 FYNNEI. Trimming took off 3 bases at V and 5 bases at J, with 13 bases between the two ends. The CDR3 has 14 residues. The CDR3, as DNA: TGTGCCAGCAGTGAGATCCTCGTCGGGGAGACCCAGTACTTC. It yields the protein CASSEILVGETQYF.

This clone has a handful of counts. At the DNA level, this CDR3 is encoded by other sequences in the same sample as well. V gene TRBV9 combines with J gene TRBJ2-5; possibly TRBD1 for D (6 bases). CDR1 SGDLS and CDR2 YYNGEE come from the germline V gene. V lost 2 bases, J lost 4 bases, and 9 bases lay in between. CDR3 length: 13 residues. CDR3 sequence reads: CASSVTGIETQYF. The CDR3 DNA follows: TGTGCCAGCAGCGTTACAGGGATAGAGACCCAGTACTTC.

V gene TRBV7-8 combines with J gene TRBJ2-5, with 8 bases fitting TRBD2. CDR1 SGHVS and CDR2 FQNEAQ come from the germline V gene. This CDR3 is built from 15 residues. Trimming removed 4 bases from V and 4 bases from J; junction bases left unmatched: 8. CDR3 residues: CASSSRGGRRETQYF. CDR3 sequence (DNA): TGTGCCAGCAGCTCGCGGGGCGGGAGGAGAGAGACCCAGTACTTC.

This clone was counted a few times. This sequence joins TRBV7-6 and TRBJ2-5; D is uncertain. The V and J ends lost 3 bases and 0 bases respectively, with 5 bases between them. Germline CDR1 and CDR2: SGHVS and FNYEAQ. This CDR3 spans 13 amino acids. CDR3 region: CASSFSYQETQYF. The CDR3 bases are TGTGCCAGCAGCTTCTCGTACCAAGAGACCCAGTACTTC.

This chain uses TRBV10-2 with TRBJ2-5; 14 bases map to TRBD2. The germline gives CDR1 WSHSY, CDR2 SAAADI. CDR3 size: 18 residues. With 5 bases clipped from V and 4 bases from J, the junction kept 12 bases outside the gene matches. In nucleotides, the CDR3 is TGCGCCAGCAGTCCAACGGGACTAGCGGGAGTTTGGGGAGAGACCCAGTACTTC. This codes for CASSPTGLAGVWGETQYF.

The chain carries TRBV18 and TRBJ2-4; D might be TRBD2 (6 bases). V lost 3 bases to trimming and J lost 0 bases, with 15 bases between them. This CDR3 comprises 17 residues. The germline V gene has CDR1 KGHSH and CDR2 LQKENI. The CDR3 is CASSPPIRAGAKNIQYF. The CDR3 DNA sequence: TGTGCCAGCTCACCGCCGATCAGAGCGGGAGCCAAAAACATTCAGTACTTC.

The gene calls are TRBV5-4 and TRBJ2-5, with 10 nucleotides matching TRBD2. This CDR3 is built from 14 residues. The V segment lost 4 bases and the J segment 4 bases; nucleotides outside the gene matches: 4. The germline V gene has CDR1 SGHNT and CDR2 YYREEE (reference sequence). The CDR3 nucleotides read TGTGCCAGCAGCAACTTAGCGGGAGGAGAGACCCAGTACTTC. This encodes CASSNLAGGETQYF. The whole variable domain, remainder taken from reference TRBV5-4 and TRBJ2-5, is ETGVTQSPTHLIKTRGQQVTLRCSSQSGHNTVSWYQQALGQGPQFIFQYYREEENGRGNFPPRFSGLQFPNYSSELNVNALELDDSALYLCASSNLAGGETQYFGPGTRLLVL.

V and J are TRBV2 and TRBJ2-1; D is perhaps TRBD2 (6 bases). The CDR3 totals 12 residues. Germline V gene sequence: CDR1 SNHLY, CDR2 FYNNEI. V was trimmed by 4 bases and J by 14 bases, leaving 15 bases between them. In DNA form, the CDR3 reads TGTGCCAGCAGTGTCGCGAGGGACTGGGAGTTCTTC. The encoded protein is CASSVARDWEFF.

In its sample, this clone was seen a few times. The CDR3, as DNA: TGCAGCGTTGGTGGGACTAGCGGTCCCTACGAGCAGTACTTC. Encoded protein: CSVGGTSGPYEQYF. V gene TRBV29-1 combines with J gene TRBJ2-7; 11 nucleotides line up with TRBD2. The V and J ends lost 4 bases and 2 bases, in that order; junction bases with no gene match: 4. CDR1 SQVTM and CDR2 ANQGSEA come from the germline V gene. The CDR3 loop spans 14 amino acids.

The table lists this clone with a few counts. The V and J genes are TRBV29-1 and TRBJ2-1; no clear D. Germline lookup yields CDR1 SQVTM and CDR2 ANQGSEA. The V gene lost 4 bases and the J gene lost 4 bases, with 5 bases spanning the gap. The CDR3 extends over 11 amino acids. The CDR3 nucleotides read TGCAGCGTTGGCAGTTACAATGAGCAGTTCTTC. Protein: CSVGSYNEQFF.

This clone was found a few times. The chain uses TRBV2 and TRBJ2-1, with D perhaps TRBD1 (6 bases). V lost 7 bases and J lost 1, with 14 bases in between. Germline V gene data show CDR1 as SNHLY and CDR2 as FYNNEI. The CDR3 length is 15 residues. The DNA for the CDR3 is TGTGCCAGCAAAAAGAACAGGGAATCCTACAATGAGCAGTTCTTC. Amino acid sequence: CASKKNRESYNEQFF. Variable domain in full (rest from reference TRBV2 and TRBJ2-1): EPEVTQTPSHQVTQMGQEVILRCVPISNHLYFYWYRQILGQKVEFLVSFYNNEISEKSEIFDDQFSVERPDGSNFTLKIRSTKLEDSAMYFCASKKNRESYNEQFFGPGTRLTVL.

This clone was counted between two and nine times. The V and J genes are TRBV7-2 and TRBJ2-7; 10 positions agree with TRBD2. Germline loops: CDR1 SGHTA, CDR2 FQGNSA. The CDR3 runs 14 residues. The trim removed 7 bases at V and 7 bases at J, leaving 10 bases unmatched. Here the CDR3 DNA reads TGTGCCAGCACAGGAGCGGGAGGGCCAAGGGAGCAGTACTTC. Its protein is CASTGAGGPREQYF.

The rearrangement joins TRBV29-1 to TRBJ2-1, with 7 nucleotides matching TRBD2. Trimming cost V 3 bases and J 7 bases; bases outside gene matches: 9. CDR3 length: 14 residues. CDR1 is SQVTM, CDR2 ANQGSEA, per germline. CDR3 nucleotide sequence: TGCAGCGTTGATGTGGGAGGGGTTAGGAATGAGCAGTTCTTC. This gives the protein CSVDVGGVRNEQFF.

The rearrangement uses TRBV7-2 and TRBJ2-5; D is perhaps TRBD1 (6 bases). Germline CDR1 reads SGHTA; CDR2 reads FQGNSA. This CDR3 region has 19 residues. Deletions cut 4 bases from V and 2 bases from J, with 26 bases between. The CDR3 sequence is CASSYTTDSYMGAQETQYF. The DNA of the CDR3 is TGTGCCAGCAGCTACACTACGGACAGCTACATGGGGGCACAAGAGACCCAGTACTTC.

In this sample, this clone turned up a few times. The chain has TRBV7-9 and TRBJ2-1; possibly TRBD1 for D (6 bases). V lost 4 bases, J lost 1 base, and 14 bases lay in between. The CDR3 covers 16 residues. The germline V gene encodes CDR1 SEHNR and CDR2 FQNEAQ (reference sequence). This CDR3 is CASSWDTGLSYNEQFF. The DNA for the CDR3 is TGTGCCAGCAGCTGGGACACTGGATTATCCTACAATGAGCAGTTCTTC.

V and J are TRBV2 and TRBJ2-2; D gene unclear. CDR3 size: 16 residues. V gave up 5 bases and J gave up 3 bases, with 16 bases separating them. Germline CDR1 reads SNHLY; CDR2 reads FYNNEI. CDR3 loop: CASSRSRMLDTGELFF. CDR3 coding DNA: TGTGCCAGCAGTAGATCTAGGATGTTGGACACCGGGGAGCTGTTTTTT.